This note documents a single T cell receptor beta chain sequence. The target antigen is unknown. The junction departs from the called germline gene at one end, perhaps through a read error. The germline V gene encodes CDR1 MNHEY and CDR2 SMNVEV (reference sequence). CDR3 length: 17 residues. This entry is derived from a study of shared clonotypes between healthy human individuals. Overall study context: Used for every donor were three CD4 naive, three CD4 memory, two CD8 naive and one CD8 memory plate.

Only in-frame clones appear in the TCRdb table, and some are missing; sequencing was by immunoSEQ multiplex PCR. The sample lists about 330,000 clones, around 86% occurring once. Study findings and constraints: Between a handful of donors, naive CD4 clonotypes were shared at a level of about 5%.

The sample comprised memory CD8+ T cells sorted from blood. Indicated subset: CD45RO+ cells pooled with CCR7-negative TemRA cells. This chain uses TRBV27 with TRBJ1-6; perhaps TRBD1 as D (5 bases). The receptor's source is a man aged 18 to 30 in good health. The DNA of the CDR3 is TGTGCCACCAGTTTATCAGGACCACTTGGGGCCTTTTCACCCCTCCACTTT. Its protein product is CATSLSGPLGAFSPLHF.